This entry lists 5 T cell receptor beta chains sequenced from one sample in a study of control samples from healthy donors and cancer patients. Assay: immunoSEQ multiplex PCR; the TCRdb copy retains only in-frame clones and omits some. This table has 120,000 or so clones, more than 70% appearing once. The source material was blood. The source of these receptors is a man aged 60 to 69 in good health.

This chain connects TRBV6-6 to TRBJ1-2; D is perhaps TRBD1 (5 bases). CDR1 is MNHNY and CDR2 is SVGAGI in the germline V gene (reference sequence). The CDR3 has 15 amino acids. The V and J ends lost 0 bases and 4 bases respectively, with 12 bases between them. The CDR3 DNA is TGTGCCAGCAGTTACTCGCAGGGTTCCAGCTATGGCTACACCTTC. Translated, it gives CASSYSQGSSYGYTF.

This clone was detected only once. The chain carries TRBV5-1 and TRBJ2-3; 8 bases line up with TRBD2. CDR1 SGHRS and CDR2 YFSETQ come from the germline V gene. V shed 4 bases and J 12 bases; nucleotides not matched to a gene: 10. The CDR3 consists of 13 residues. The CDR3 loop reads CASSLEGLGIQYF. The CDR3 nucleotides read TGCGCCAGCAGCCTGGAGGGACTAGGAATTCAGTATTTT.

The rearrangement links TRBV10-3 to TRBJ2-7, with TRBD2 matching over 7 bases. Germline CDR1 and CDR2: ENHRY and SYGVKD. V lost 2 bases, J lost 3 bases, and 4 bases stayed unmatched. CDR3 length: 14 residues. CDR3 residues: CAISEEGLNYEQYF. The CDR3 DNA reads TGTGCCATCAGTGAGGAGGGACTAAACTACGAGCAGTACTTC.

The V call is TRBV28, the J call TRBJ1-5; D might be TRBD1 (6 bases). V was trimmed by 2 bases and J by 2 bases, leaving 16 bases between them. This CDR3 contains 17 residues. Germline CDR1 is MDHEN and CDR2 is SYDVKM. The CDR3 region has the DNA TGTGCCAGCAGTTTAGTGGCGGGGGGCGCTCGCAATCAGCCCCAGCATTTT. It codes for CASSLVAGGARNQPQHF.

The CDR3 region is CASSQEISGTEAFF. For the CDR3, the DNA is TGTGCCAGCAGCCAAGAGATCTCGGGGACTGAAGCTTTCTTT. This chain uses TRBV14 with TRBJ1-1; D call uncertain. Germline V gene sequence: CDR1 SGHDN, CDR2 FVKESK. Trimming removed 0 bases at V and 5 bases at J, with 10 bases between. The CDR3 consists of 14 residues.